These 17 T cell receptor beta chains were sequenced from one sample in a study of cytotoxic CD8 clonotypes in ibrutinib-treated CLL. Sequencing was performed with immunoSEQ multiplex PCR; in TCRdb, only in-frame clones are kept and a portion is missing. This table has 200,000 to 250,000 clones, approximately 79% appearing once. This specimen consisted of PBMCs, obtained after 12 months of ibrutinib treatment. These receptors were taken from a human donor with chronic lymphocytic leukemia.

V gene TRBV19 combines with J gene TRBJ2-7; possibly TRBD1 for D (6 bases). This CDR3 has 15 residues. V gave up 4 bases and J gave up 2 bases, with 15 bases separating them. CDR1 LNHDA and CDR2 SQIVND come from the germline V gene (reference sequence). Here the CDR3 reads CASSRDIFQPYEQYF. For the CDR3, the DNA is TGTGCCAGTAGTAGGGACATCTTCCAACCCTACGAGCAGTACTTC.

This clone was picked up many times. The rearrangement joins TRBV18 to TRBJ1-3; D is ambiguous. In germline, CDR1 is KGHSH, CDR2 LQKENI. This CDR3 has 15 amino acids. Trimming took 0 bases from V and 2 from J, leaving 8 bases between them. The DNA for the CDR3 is TGTGCCAGCTCACCACCGCGTAGCGCTGGAAACACCATATATTTT. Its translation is CASSPPRSAGNTIYF.

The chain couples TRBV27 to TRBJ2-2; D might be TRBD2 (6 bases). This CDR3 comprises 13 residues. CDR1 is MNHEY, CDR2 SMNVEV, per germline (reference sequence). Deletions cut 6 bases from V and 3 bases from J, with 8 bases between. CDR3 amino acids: CASRGTYTGELFF. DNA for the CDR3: TGTGCCAGCAGGGGGACTTACACCGGGGAGCTGTTTTTT.

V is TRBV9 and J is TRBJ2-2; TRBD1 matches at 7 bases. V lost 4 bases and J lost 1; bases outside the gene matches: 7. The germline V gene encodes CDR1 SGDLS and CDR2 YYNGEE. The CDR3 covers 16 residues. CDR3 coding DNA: TGTGCCAGCAGCCCATCCAGGACAGGGAACACCGGGGAGCTGTTTTTT. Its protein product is CASSPSRTGNTGELFF.

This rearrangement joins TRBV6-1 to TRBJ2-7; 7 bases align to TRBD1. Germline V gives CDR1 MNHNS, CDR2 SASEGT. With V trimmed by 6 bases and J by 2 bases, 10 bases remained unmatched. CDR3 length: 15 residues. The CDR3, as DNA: TGTGCCAGCAGCGGAACCCCCAGGGGGACCTACGAGCAGTACTTC. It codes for CASSGTPRGTYEQYF.

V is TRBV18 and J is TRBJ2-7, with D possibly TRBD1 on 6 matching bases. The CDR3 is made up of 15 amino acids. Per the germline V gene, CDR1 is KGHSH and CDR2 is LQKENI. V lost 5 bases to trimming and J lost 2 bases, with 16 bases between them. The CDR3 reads CASSATGNSAYEQYF. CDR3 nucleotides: TGTGCCAGCTCAGCCACAGGGAACTCGGCCTACGAGCAGTACTTC.

The CDR3 region is CASSFRPAGTGELFF. CDR3 sequence (DNA): TGTGCCAGCAGTTTCCGACCAGCGGGGACCGGGGAGCTGTTTTTT. The rearrangement joins TRBV28 to TRBJ2-2, with 7 bases that match TRBD2. V lost 3 bases to trimming and J lost 5 bases; unmatched junction nucleotides: 6. The CDR3 sequence is 15 residues long. Germline CDR1 reads MDHEN; CDR2 reads SYDVKM. Full variable domain (missing parts from reference TRBV28 and TRBJ2-2): DVKVTQSSRYLVKRTGEKVFLECVQDMDHENMFWYRQDPGLGLRLIYFSYDVKMKEKGDIPEGYSVSREKKERFSLILESASTNQTSMYLCASSFRPAGTGELFFGEGSRLTVL.

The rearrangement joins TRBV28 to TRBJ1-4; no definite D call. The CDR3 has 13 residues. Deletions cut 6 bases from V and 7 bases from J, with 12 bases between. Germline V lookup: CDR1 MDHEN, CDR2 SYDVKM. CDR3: CASSRPASEKLFF. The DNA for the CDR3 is TGTGCCAGCAGCCGACCTGCTAGTGAAAAACTGTTTTTT.

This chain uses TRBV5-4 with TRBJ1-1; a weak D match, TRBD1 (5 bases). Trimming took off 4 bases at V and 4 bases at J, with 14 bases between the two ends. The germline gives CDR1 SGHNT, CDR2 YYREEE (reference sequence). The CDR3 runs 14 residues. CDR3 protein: CASSLRGGSTEAFF. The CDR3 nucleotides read TGTGCCAGCAGCCTGCGTGGGGGGTCCACTGAAGCTTTCTTT.

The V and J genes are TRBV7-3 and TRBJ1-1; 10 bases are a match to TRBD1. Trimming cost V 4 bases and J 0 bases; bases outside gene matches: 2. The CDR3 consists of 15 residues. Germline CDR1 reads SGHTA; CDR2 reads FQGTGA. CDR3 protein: CASSWTGGMNTEAFF. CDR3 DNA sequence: TGTGCCAGCAGCTGGACAGGGGGAATGAACACTGAAGCTTTCTTT.

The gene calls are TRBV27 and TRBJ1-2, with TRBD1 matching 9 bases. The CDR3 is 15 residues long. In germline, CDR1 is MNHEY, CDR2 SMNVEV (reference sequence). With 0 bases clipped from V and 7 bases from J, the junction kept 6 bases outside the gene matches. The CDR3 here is CASSLSRDRDSGYTF. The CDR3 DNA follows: TGTGCCAGCAGTTTATCGAGGGACAGGGATTCTGGCTACACCTTC.

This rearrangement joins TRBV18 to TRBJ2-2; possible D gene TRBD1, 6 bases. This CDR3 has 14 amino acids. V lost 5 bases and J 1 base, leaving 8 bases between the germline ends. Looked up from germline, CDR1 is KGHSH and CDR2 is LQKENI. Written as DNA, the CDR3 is TGTGCCAGCTCAGGACAGAAGAACACCGGGGAGCTGTTTTTT. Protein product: CASSGQKNTGELFF.

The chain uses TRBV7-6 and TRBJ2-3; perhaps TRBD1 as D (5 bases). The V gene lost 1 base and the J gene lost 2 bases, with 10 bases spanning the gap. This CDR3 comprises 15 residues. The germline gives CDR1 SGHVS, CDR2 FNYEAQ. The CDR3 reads CASSLGGGATDTQYF. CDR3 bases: TGTGCCAGCAGCTTAGGAGGTGGGGCCACAGATACGCAGTATTTT.

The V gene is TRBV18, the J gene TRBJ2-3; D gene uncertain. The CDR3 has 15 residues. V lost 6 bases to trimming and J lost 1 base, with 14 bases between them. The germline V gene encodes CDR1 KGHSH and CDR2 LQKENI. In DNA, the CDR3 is TGTGCCAGCTCGCCTCCCTCATTAGGCACAGATACGCAGTATTTT. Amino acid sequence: CASSPPSLGTDTQYF.

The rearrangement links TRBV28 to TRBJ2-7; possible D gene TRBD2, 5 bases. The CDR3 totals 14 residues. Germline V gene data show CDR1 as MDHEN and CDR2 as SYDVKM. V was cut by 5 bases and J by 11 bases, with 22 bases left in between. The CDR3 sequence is CASSPPTGLLSKYF. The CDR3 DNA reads TGTGCCAGCAGTCCACCTACCGGACTCCTGAGCAAGTACTTC.

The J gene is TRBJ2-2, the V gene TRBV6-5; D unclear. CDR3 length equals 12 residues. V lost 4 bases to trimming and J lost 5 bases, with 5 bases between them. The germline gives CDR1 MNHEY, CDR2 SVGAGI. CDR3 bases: TGTGCCAGCAGTTGGGCAACCGGGGAGCTGTTTTTT. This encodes CASSWATGELFF.

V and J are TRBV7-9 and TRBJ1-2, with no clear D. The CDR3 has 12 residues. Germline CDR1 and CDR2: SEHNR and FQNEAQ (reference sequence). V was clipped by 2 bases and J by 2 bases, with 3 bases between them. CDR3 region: CASSLLNYGYTF. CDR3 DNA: TGTGCCAGCAGCTTACTGAACTATGGCTACACCTTC.